This entry lists 4 T cell receptor beta chains sequenced from one sample in a study of cytomegalovirus exposure and HLA in healthy donors. With 60 Vbeta and 13 Jbeta primers, the PCR was carried out. Sequencing was performed with immunoSEQ multiplex PCR; in TCRdb, only in-frame clones are kept and a portion is missing. The table shows about 200,000 clones, with around 77% occurring only once. Material for sequencing was PBMCs. These receptors all come from a woman in her thirties in good health and CMV-seronegative.

The chain uses TRBV19 and TRBJ2-1, with TRBD1 as a possible D gene (5 bases). Trimming shortened V by 3 bases and J by 9 bases, and 12 bases separated the two germline ends. The CDR3 sequence is 13 residues long. Per the germline V gene, CDR1 is LNHDA and CDR2 is SQIVND (reference sequence). The CDR3 coding sequence is TGTGCCAGTAGTATCTCAGGGATGGGTGAGCAGTTCTTC. Residues: CASSISGMGEQFF. The variable domain in full, with the rest retrieved from reference TRBV19 and TRBJ2-1, is DGGITQSPKYLFRKEGQNVTLSCEQNLNHDAMYWYRQDPGQGLRLIYYSQIVNDFQKGDIAEGYSVSREKKESFPLTVTSAQKNPTAFYLCASSISGMGEQFFGPGTRLTVL.

The chain joins TRBV27 to TRBJ1-2, with D perhaps TRBD1 (6 bases). Per the germline V gene, CDR1 is MNHEY and CDR2 is SMNVEV (reference sequence). This CDR3 is built from 15 residues. V lost 5 bases and J lost 1, with 14 bases in between. CDR3 protein: CASSTRGSYNYGYTF. The CDR3 coding sequence is TGTGCCAGCAGTACGAGGGGGTCCTATAACTATGGCTACACCTTC.

The chain combines TRBV13 with TRBJ1-5; D is ambiguous. Germline V gene data show CDR1 as PRHDT and CDR2 as FYEKMQ (reference sequence). Trimming removed 3 bases from V and 3 bases from J, with 3 bases in between. The CDR3 extends over 12 amino acids. CDR3 DNA: TGTGCCAGCAGCTTCTACAATCAGCCCCAGCATTTT. Its translation is CASSFYNQPQHF.

This chain joins TRBV9 and TRBJ2-3, with D perhaps matching TRBD1 (5 bases). Germline values: CDR1 SGDLS, CDR2 YYNGEE. CDR3 length equals 16 residues. V was trimmed by 0 bases and J by 0 bases, leaving 11 bases between them. Here the CDR3 DNA reads TGTGCCAGCAGCGTAGATGGCAGGGTGAGCACAGATACGCAGTATTTT. Translated: CASSVDGRVSTDTQYF.